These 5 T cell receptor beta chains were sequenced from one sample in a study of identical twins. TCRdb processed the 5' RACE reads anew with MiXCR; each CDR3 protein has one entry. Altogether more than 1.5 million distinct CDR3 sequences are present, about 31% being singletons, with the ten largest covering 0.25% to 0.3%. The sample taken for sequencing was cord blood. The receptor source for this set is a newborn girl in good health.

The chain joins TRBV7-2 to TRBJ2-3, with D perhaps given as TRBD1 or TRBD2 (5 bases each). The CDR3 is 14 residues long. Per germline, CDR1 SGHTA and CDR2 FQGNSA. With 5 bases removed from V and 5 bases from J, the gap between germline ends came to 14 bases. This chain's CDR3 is CASSLPGRVDTQYF. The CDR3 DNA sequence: TGTGCCAGCAGCCTACCGGGGCGGGTAGATACGCAGTATTTT.

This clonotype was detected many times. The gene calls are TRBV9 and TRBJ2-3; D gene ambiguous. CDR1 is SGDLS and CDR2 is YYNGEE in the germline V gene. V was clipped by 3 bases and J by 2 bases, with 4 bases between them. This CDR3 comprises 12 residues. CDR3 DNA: TGTGCCAGCAGCGCCCTCACAGATACGCAGTATTTT. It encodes CASSALTDTQYF.

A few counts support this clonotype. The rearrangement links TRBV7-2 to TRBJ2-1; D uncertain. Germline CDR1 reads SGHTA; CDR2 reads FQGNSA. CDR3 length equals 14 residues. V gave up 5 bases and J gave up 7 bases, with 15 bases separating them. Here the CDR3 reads CASSPRNLRNEQFF. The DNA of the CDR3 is TGTGCCAGCAGCCCCCGGAACCTTCGTAATGAGCAGTTCTTC.

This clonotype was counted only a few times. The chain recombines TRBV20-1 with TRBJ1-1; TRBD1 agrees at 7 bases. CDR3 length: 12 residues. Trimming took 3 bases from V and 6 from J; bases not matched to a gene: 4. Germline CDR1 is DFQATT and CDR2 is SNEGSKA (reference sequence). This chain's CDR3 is CSASQGGAEAFF. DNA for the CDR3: TGCAGTGCTAGTCAGGGGGGCGCTGAAGCTTTCTTT.

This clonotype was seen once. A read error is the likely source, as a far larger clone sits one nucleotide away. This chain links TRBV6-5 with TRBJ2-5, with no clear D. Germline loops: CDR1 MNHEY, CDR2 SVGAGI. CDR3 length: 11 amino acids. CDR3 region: CASRAQEAQYF. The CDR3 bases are TGTGCCAGCAGAGCCCAAGAGGCCCAGTACTTC.